The present T cell receptor beta chain was sequenced within a study of cytomegalovirus exposure and HLA in healthy donors. PCR was performed using 60 Vbeta and 13 Jbeta primers. Data came from immunoSEQ multiplex PCR; TCRdb stores just in-frame clones and leaves some out. Seen in this sample are 150,000 or so clones; the ten most common clones hold 1% to 1.5%. CDR1 MNHEY and CDR2 SMNVEV come from the germline V gene (reference sequence). V lost 5 bases and J lost 3; bases outside the gene matches: 7. The CDR3 runs 15 residues. J is TRBJ2-7 and V is TRBV27; TRBD1 aligns across 10 bases. This TCR was sampled from a woman aged 60-75 years in good health and CMV-seronegative. Sequences were obtained from PBMCs. Here the CDR3 reads CASSPRTGGDYEQYF. CDR3 DNA sequence: TGTGCCAGCAGTCCTCGGACAGGGGGAGACTACGAGCAGTACTTC.